This is a list of T cell receptor beta chains from one sample in a study of cytomegalovirus exposure and HLA in healthy donors. Repertoires were generated with immunoSEQ multiplex PCR, while TCRdb's copy carries only in-frame clones and drops some. Found here are about 170,000 clones, 73% of them singletons; the top ten hold approximately 5.6%. Sequencing used PBMCs. The receptor source for this set is a woman younger than 30 in good health and CMV-seropositive. Both conserved end residues are part of each CDR3. A D gene is named only where the DNA matches it firmly. Clone sizes are given selectively: once, few, many, or a class where the clone is expanded.

TRBJ2-1 . 13 . TRBV5-6 CASSLAGFSPGFF TGTGCCAGCAGCCTGGCCGGCTTCTCCCCGGGGTTCTTC
TRBJ2-7 . 15 TRBD2 TRBV5-6 CASSLLAGVSYEQYF TGTGCCAGCAGCTTACTAGCGGGGGTCTCCTACGAGCAGTACTTC
TRBJ1-4 . 15 . TRBV7-6 CASSLTGAGGEKLFF TGTGCCAGCAGCCTAACGGGAGCCGGTGGTGAAAAACTGTTTTTT
TRBJ1-2 . 11 . TRBV20-1 CSAYRENGYTF TGCAGTGCTTACAGGGAGAATGGCTACACCTTC
TRBJ2-5 . 16 TRBD2 TRBV11-2 CASSPGTSGPQETQYF TGTGCCAGCAGCCCCGGGACTAGCGGGCCTCAAGAGACCCAGTACTTC
TRBJ1-2 . 14 TRBD1 TRBV19 CASSKDRDNYGYTF TGTGCCAGTAGTAAGGACAGGGATAACTATGGCTACACCTTC
TRBJ2-7 once 14 . TRBV6-6 CASSYSTGIYEQYF TGTGCCAGCAGTTACTCGACAGGTATATACGAGCAGTACTTC
TRBJ2-7 once 11 . TRBV30 CAWSRGYEQYF TGTGCCTGGAGTCGAGGGTACGAGCAGTACTTC
TRBJ1-5 . 14 . TRBV6-5 CASSPTDSNQPQHF TGTGCCAGCAGCCCCACTGATAGCAATCAGCCCCAGCATTTT
TRBJ2-2 . 16 . TRBV7-3 CASSRGEAPEMGELFF TGTGCCAGCTCCAGGGGCGAGGCCCCCGAGATGGGGGAGCTGTTTTTT
TRBJ2-7 . 16 . TRBV19 CASSMLPGSGSGEQYF TGTGCCAGTAGTATGCTCCCGGGGTCGGGATCTGGCGAGCAGTACTTC
TRBJ1-1 . 11 . TRBV4-1 CASTTTREAFF TGCGCCAGCACCACCACACGTGAAGCTTTCTTT
TRBJ1-5 few 14 . TRBV5-6 CASSEQGFHQPQHF TGTGCCAGCAGCGAACAGGGTTTCCATCAGCCCCAGCATTTT
TRBJ1-2 once 15 . TRBV2 CASSGYSGATYGYTF TGTGCCAGCAGTGGTTATTCGGGAGCTACCTATGGCTACACCTTC
TRBJ1-2 . 14 . TRBV27 CASSLNRQGGGYTF TGTGCCAGCAGTTTAAATCGTCAGGGAGGTGGCTACACCTTC
TRBJ2-3 . 17 TRBD2 TRBV5-8 CASSLGSSGGFTDTQYF TGTGCCAGCAGCTTGGGGTCTAGCGGGGGATTCACAGATACGCAGTATTTT
TRBJ1-2 . 11 . TRBV28 CASSSNRGYTF TGTGCCAGCAGTTCAAACAGGGGCTACACCTTC
TRBJ2-7 . 14 TRBD2 TRBV7-2 CASSLVRAGDEQYF TGTGCCAGCAGCTTAGTCCGGGCGGGGGACGAGCAGTACTTC
TRBJ1-2 . 14 . TRBV9 CASTRDTTNYGYTF TGTGCCAGCACCCGGGACACTACTAACTATGGCTACACCTTC
TRBJ2-7 . 13 . TRBV11-3 CASSLVAGSEQYF TGTGCCAGCAGCTTAGTGGCAGGGTCCGAGCAGTACTTC
TRBJ2-1 . 14 TRBD2 TRBV5-5 CATSLGGLYNEQFF TGTGCCACCAGCCTGGGAGGGCTCTACAATGAGCAGTTCTTC
TRBJ2-7 . 12 . TRBV2 CASSGVSYEQYF TGTGCCAGCAGCGGGGTTTCCTACGAGCAGTACTTC
TRBJ2-3 . 14 TRBD2 TRBV19 CASWGGEGSDTQYF TGTGCCTCTTGGGGCGGGGAGGGTTCAGATACGCAGTATTTT
TRBJ1-3 . 16 . TRBV11-2 CASSLIRGGSGNTIYF TGTGCCAGCAGCTTAATCAGGGGCGGCTCTGGAAACACCATATATTTT
TRBJ1-1 . 16 . TRBV7-6 CASSSAGGSGNTEAFF TGTGCCAGCAGCTCGGCCGGGGGTAGTGGGAACACTGAGGCTTTCTTT
TRBJ1-5 . 18 . TRBV23-1 CASSQSKVHTRYNQPQHF TGCGCCAGCAGTCAATCGAAGGTTCACACTAGATACAATCAGCCCCAGCATTTT
TRBJ2-2 . 14 TRBD1 TRBV4-3 CASSHGTGVGELFF TGCGCCAGCAGCCACGGGACAGGGGTCGGGGAGCTGTTTTTT
TRBJ2-7 . 14 . TRBV5-6 CASSLGQRSYEQYF TGTGCCAGCAGCTTAGGACAGCGCTCCTACGAGCAGTACTTC
TRBJ2-6 . 15 . TRBV18 CASSNRISGANVLTF TGTGCCAGCTCAAACAGAATCTCTGGGGCCAACGTCCTGACTTTC
TRBJ2-1 once 16 TRBD2 TRBV6-4 CASSDSSGGGYNEQFF TGTGCCAGCAGTGACTCTAGCGGGGGGGGCTACAATGAGCAGTTCTTC
TRBJ2-7 few 12 TRBD1 TRBV7-9 CASSRTGYEQYF TGTGCCAGCAGCCGGACAGGGTACGAGCAGTACTTC
TRBJ2-7 . 13 . TRBV25-1 CASSEYDSYEQYF TGTGCCAGCAGTGAATATGACAGCTACGAGCAGTACTTC